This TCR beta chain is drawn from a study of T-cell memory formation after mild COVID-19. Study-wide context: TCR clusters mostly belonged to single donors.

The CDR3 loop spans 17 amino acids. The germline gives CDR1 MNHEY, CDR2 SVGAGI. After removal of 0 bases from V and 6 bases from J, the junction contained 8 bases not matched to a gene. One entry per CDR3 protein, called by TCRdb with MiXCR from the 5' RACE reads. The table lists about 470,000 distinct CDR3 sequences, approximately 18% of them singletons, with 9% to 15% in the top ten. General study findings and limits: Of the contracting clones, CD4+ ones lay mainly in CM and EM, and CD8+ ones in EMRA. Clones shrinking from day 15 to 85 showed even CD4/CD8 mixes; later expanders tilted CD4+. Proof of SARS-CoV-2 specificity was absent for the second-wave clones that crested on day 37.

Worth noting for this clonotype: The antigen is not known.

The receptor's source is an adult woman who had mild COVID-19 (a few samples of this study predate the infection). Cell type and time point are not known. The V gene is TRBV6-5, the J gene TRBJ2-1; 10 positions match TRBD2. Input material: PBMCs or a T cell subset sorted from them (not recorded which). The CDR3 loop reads CASSYSRSSGGGNEQFF. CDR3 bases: TGTGCCAGCAGTTACTCGAGGTCTAGCGGGGGTGGCAATGAGCAGTTCTTC.